These 8 T cell receptor beta chains originate from one sample sequenced in a study of blood T cell repertoires in COVID-19. Only in-frame clones appear in the TCRdb table, and some are missing; sequencing was by immunoSEQ multiplex PCR. The table has about 260,000 clones, approximately 85% seen once. Material for sequencing was peripheral blood. The receptors shown here come from a human donor in a cohort sampled during active COVID-19.

The chain carries TRBV28 and TRBJ1-4, with TRBD1 identical over 7 bases. The CDR3 runs to 15 residues. Germline assignment: CDR1 MDHEN and CDR2 SYDVKM. The ends lost 3 bases at V and 4 bases at J; junction bases unmatched: 5. The CDR3 is CASSFQDRINEKLFF. For the CDR3, the DNA is TGTGCCAGCAGTTTTCAGGACAGGATTAATGAAAAACTGTTTTTT.

The sample holds a few counts of this clone. V gene TRBV27 combines with J gene TRBJ1-5, with unresolved D. This CDR3 comprises 11 residues. Germline CDR1 and CDR2: MNHEY and SMNVEV (reference sequence). The V end was cut by 10 bases, the J end by 7 bases, with 11 bases between. This CDR3 is CATGRGQPQHF. CDR3 DNA sequence: TGTGCCACAGGACGCGGGCAGCCCCAGCATTTT.

The V gene is TRBV28, the J gene TRBJ1-2, with TRBD1 identical over 8 bases. Looked up from germline, CDR1 is MDHEN and CDR2 is SYDVKM. V trimming: 1 base; J trimming: 3 bases; junction bases outside the gene matches: 13. The CDR3 has 18 residues. CDR3 amino acids: CASSLFWQGATLDYGYTF. As DNA, the CDR3 is TGTGCCAGCAGTTTATTTTGGCAGGGGGCTACCCTGGACTATGGCTACACCTTC.

The genes are TRBV11-3 and TRBJ2-5; D perhaps matches TRBD1 (8 bases). The CDR3 spans 16 residues. Germline CDR1 reads SGHNT; CDR2 reads YENEEA. Trimming took 5 bases from V and 1 from J, leaving 17 bases between them. This CDR3 reads CASSRGAGGLQETQYF. The CDR3 coding sequence is TGTGCCAGCAGCCGGGGGGCAGGGGGCCTCCAAGAGACCCAGTACTTC.

V is TRBV18 and J is TRBJ1-3; the match to TRBD1 covers 9 bases. This CDR3 is 16 amino acids long. CDR1 and CDR2 from the germline V gene are KGHSH and LQKENI. The J segment lost 4 bases and the V segment lost 3 bases, leaving 7 bases of the junction unmatched. The CDR3 reads CASSPRQGVSGNTIYF. DNA of the CDR3: TGTGCCAGCTCACCGAGACAGGGGGTATCAGGAAACACCATATATTTT.

The V gene is TRBV7-9, the J gene TRBJ2-7; tentative D call: TRBD1 (5 bases). Trimming took 5 bases from V and 6 from J, leaving 20 bases between them. CDR3 size: 15 residues. CDR1 SEHNR and CDR2 FQNEAQ come from the germline V gene (reference sequence). CDR3 sequence: CASSPRTLRTLEQYF. The CDR3, as DNA: TGTGCCAGCAGCCCGAGGACACTCCGCACCCTCGAGCAGTACTTC.

This sequence joins TRBV4-3 and TRBJ2-2; possibly TRBD1 for D (5 bases). The CDR3 loop spans 17 amino acids. Germline V gene lookup returns CDR1 LGHNA and CDR2 YSLEER. V gave up 0 bases and J gave up 5 bases, with 16 bases separating them. The CDR3 protein is CASSQDSQGKGTGELFF. In nucleotides, the CDR3 is TGCGCCAGCAGCCAAGATAGCCAGGGCAAGGGGACCGGGGAGCTGTTTTTT.

The genes are TRBV5-1 and TRBJ2-6, with 7 bases aligning to TRBD1. The V gene end was trimmed by 4 bases and the J gene end by 0 bases; junction bases not matched to a gene: 7. The germline gives CDR1 SGHRS, CDR2 YFSETQ. This CDR3 is built from 17 residues. The CDR3 nucleotides are TGCGCCAGCAGCCGTCAGGGGGAGAGCTCTGGGGCCAACGTCCTGACTTTC. Protein product: CASSRQGESSGANVLTF.